What follows is one TCR beta chain and its context. This CDR3 contains 13 residues. The V segment lost 4 bases and the J segment 5 bases; nucleotides outside the gene matches: 3. Germline V gene lookup returns CDR1 LNHDA and CDR2 SQIVND (reference sequence). Profiling relied on immunoSEQ multiplex PCR, and the TCRdb table lists in-frame clones only, not all of them. The table lists 200,000 or so clones, around 87% of them singletons, with 2.5% to 3% in the top ten. The record originates from a study of T cell responses to AZD1222 COVID-19 vaccine. The sample here was peripheral blood, taken on day 0 of MenACWY control vaccination. This sequence joins TRBV19 and TRBJ1-1, with 8 bases identical to TRBD1. This receptor was identified in an adult in good health. The chain's CDR3 is CASSTQGATEAFF. CDR3 nucleotide sequence: TGTGCCAGTAGTACGCAGGGGGCTACTGAAGCTTTCTTT.